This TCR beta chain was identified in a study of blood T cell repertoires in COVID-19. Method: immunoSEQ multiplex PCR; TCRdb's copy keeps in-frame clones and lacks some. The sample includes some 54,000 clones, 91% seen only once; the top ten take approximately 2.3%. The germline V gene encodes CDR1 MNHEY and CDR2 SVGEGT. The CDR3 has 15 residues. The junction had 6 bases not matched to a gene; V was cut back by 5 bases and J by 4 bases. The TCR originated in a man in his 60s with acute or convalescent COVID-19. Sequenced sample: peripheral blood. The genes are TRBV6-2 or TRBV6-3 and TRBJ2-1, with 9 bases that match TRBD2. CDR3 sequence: CASSIRLAEYNEQFF. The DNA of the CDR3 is TGTGCCAGCAGTATCCGACTAGCGGAATACAATGAGCAGTTCTTC.